This TCR beta chain was sequenced in a study of blood T cell repertoires in COVID-19. Study in general: The United States, Italy and Spain supplied acute and convalescent COVID-19 samples. PBMCs, B-cell-depleted T cells, or T cells were the source of the cDNA or gDNA that made up the material.

Original analysis: Reference gene primers were amplified, and this amplification served to estimate nucleated cell counts. Using immunoSEQ multiplex PCR, the repertoire was profiled, and TCRdb retains in-frame clones only, with some absent. V and J calls and clone size are copied from that table; D and trimming were computed from the DNA. Among about 35,000 clones listed, almost 90% were seen once. This clone has more than one count but fewer than ten. The sequenced material came from peripheral blood. This clonotype originated in a human donor in a cohort sampled during active COVID-19.

The CDR3 DNA reads as TGTGCCAGCAGCTTCGGGTCATCCGTCTACAATGAGCAGTTCTTC. The encoded protein is CASSFGSSVYNEQFF. The chain recombines TRBV5-4 with TRBJ2-1; D gene uncertain. V was pared by 2 bases and J by 3 bases, with 12 bases between. Germline loops: CDR1 SGHNT, CDR2 YYREEE (reference sequence). The CDR3 contains 15 residues.